The 7 T cell receptor beta chains given below trace back to one sample, sequenced in a study of beta chain features in type 1 diabetes. The study, taken as a whole, reports: All four CD4+ subsets of Type 1 diabetes patients contained TCRB CDR3s that were moderately but significantly shorter.

For these TCRs, the target antigens are not known. Expressed TCRB transcripts were sequenced after all isolated RNA was converted to cDNA. Assay: immunoSEQ multiplex PCR; the TCRdb copy retains only in-frame clones and omits some. In the table there are over 200,000 clones, around 9.9% of which are singletons. Sequencing used naive CD4+ T cells from blood. These receptors came from a man aged 25 to 45 with type 1 diabetes.

CDR3 bases: TGTGCCAGCAGCTTAGGAGCTCCCTTCCAGGGGCAGTACTTC. This gives the protein CASSLGAPFQGQYF. This chain connects TRBV7-9 to TRBJ2-7, with a tentative D call TRBD1 (5 bases). This CDR3 is 14 amino acids long. The germline CDR1 and CDR2 sequences are SEHNR and FQNEAQ (reference sequence). Trimming took off 1 base at V and 9 bases at J, with 16 bases between the two ends. The full variable domain, completed using reference TRBV7-9 and TRBJ2-7, is DTGVSQNPRHKITKRGQNVTFRCDPISEHNRLYWYRQTLGQGPEFLTYFQNEAQLEKSRLLSDRFSAERPKGSFSTLEIQRTEQGDSAMYLCASSLGAPFQGQYFGPGTRLTVT.

This chain connects TRBV29-1 to TRBJ2-1; D gene uncertain. The CDR3 has 13 amino acids. Germline V gene lookup returns CDR1 SQVTM and CDR2 ANQGSEA. Trimming took off 4 bases at V and 0 bases at J, with 7 bases between the two ends. CDR3 amino acids: CSVGRSSYNEQFF. As DNA, the CDR3 is TGCAGCGTTGGTCGGAGCTCCTACAATGAGCAGTTCTTC.

The chain recombines TRBV18 with TRBJ2-1, with D unresolved. The CDR3 has 13 amino acids. The germline gives CDR1 KGHSH, CDR2 LQKENI. V was clipped by 0 bases and J by 8 bases, with 8 bases between them. The CDR3 DNA is TGTGCCAGCTCACCACCGAGTCCCGATGAGCAGTTCTTC. Its translation: CASSPPSPDEQFF.

The sample holds a few counts of this clone. The chain is built from TRBV7-3 and TRBJ2-5; D may be TRBD2 (5 bases). The CDR3 has 13 residues. Between the trimmed V and J ends, which lost 3 bases and 3 bases, there was a span of 8 bases. CDR1 is SGHTA and CDR2 is FQGTGA in the germline V gene. The CDR3 DNA follows: TGTGCCAGCAGCTTTAACGGGAAAGAGACCCAGTACTTC. Amino acid sequence: CASSFNGKETQYF.

The CDR3 is CASSVHINTEAFF. DNA for the CDR3: TGTGCCAGCAGTGTACACATTAACACTGAAGCTTTCTTT. The chain carries TRBV6-1 and TRBJ1-1, with unresolved D. The CDR3 extends over 13 amino acids. V lost 4 bases to trimming and J lost 2 bases, with 8 bases between them. Germline assignment: CDR1 MNHNS and CDR2 SASEGT.

This clone occurred a few times. This chain joins TRBV29-1 and TRBJ1-2; D ambiguous. The V end was cut by 3 bases, the J end by 7 bases, with 18 bases between. Germline V gene data show CDR1 as SQVTM and CDR2 as ANQGSEA. The CDR3 consists of 14 residues. The CDR3 spells CSVESSAVSVGYTF. CDR3 coding DNA: TGCAGCGTTGAGAGCAGCGCCGTCTCGGTTGGCTACACCTTC.

CDR3 in DNA: TGCGCCAGCAGCCAAGATTTGCCTAGCAGCAATGAGCAGTTCTTC. Encoded protein: CASSQDLPSSNEQFF. The V gene is TRBV4-3, the J gene TRBJ2-1, with D possibly matching TRBD2 (5 bases). The germline V and J ends were trimmed by 0 bases and 6 bases, with 12 bases remaining between them. The germline gives CDR1 LGHNA, CDR2 YSLEER. This CDR3 region has 15 residues.